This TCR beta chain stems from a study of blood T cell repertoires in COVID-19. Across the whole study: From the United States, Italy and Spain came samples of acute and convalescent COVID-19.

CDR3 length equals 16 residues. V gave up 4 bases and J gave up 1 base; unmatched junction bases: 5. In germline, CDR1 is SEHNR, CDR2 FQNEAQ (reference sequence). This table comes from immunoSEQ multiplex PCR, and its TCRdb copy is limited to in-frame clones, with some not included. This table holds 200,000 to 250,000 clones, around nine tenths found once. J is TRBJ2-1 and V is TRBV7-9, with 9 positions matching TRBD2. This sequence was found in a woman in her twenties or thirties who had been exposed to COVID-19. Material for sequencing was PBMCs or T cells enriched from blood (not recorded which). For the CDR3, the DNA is TGTGCCAGCAGCTCCCTTAGCGGGAGTTCCTACAATGAGCAGTTCTTC. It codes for CASSSLSGSSYNEQFF.